Only a few counts were recorded for the clone carrying this T cell receptor beta chain. The antigen remains unidentified. The sample originates from a study of CD8 T cells in ankylosing spondylitis. Study-level findings and limits: It appeared that ankylosing spondylitis blood was characterized by a TCR beta motif of seven or eight highly homologous variants.

Each CDR3 protein gets one entry after TCRdb re-called the 5' RACE reads with MiXCR. Of around 490,000 distinct CDR3 sequences listed, about 5.4% are singletons. V shed 6 bases and J shed 6 bases, with 16 bases lying between them. The CDR3 covers 14 residues. The rearrangement links TRBV12-3 or TRBV12-4 to TRBJ2-3; D is possibly TRBD2 (6 bases). The receptor comes from a male donor with ankylosing spondylitis. Material: blood, either unsorted or a sorted T cell fraction (not recorded which). As DNA, the CDR3 is TGTGCCAGCAGCCGCGGGGCTAGCGCGGATACGCAGTATTTT. This codes for CASSRGASADTQYF.